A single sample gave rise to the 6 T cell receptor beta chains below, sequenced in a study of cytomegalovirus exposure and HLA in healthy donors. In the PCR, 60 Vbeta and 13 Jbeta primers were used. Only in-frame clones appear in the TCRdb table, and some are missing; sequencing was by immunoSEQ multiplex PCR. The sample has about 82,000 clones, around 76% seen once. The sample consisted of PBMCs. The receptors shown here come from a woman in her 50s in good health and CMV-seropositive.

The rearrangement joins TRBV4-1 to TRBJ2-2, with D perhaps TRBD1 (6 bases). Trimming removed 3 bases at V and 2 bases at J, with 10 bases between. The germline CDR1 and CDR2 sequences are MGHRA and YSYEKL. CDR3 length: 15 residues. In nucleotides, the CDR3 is TGCGCCAGCAGCCACGACGGGACAAACACCGGGGAGCTGTTTTTT. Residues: CASSHDGTNTGELFF.

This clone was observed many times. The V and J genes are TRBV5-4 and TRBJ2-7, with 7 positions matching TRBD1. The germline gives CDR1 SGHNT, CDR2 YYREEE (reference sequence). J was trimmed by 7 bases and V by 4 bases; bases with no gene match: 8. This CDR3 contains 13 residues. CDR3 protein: CASSTTGKGEQYF. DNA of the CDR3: TGTGCCAGCAGCACGACAGGGAAAGGAGAGCAGTACTTC. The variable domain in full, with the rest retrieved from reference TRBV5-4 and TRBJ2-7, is ETGVTQSPTHLIKTRGQQVTLRCSSQSGHNTVSWYQQALGQGPQFIFQYYREEENGRGNFPPRFSGLQFPNYSSELNVNALELDDSALYLCASSTTGKGEQYFGPGTRLTVT.

The CDR3 protein is CASSEGQGWYEQYF. CDR3 sequence (DNA): TGTGCCAGCAGTGAAGGACAGGGGTGGTACGAGCAGTACTTC. This chain connects TRBV6-1 to TRBJ2-5, with 8 nucleotides matching TRBD1. The better agreement between TRBJ2-7 and the DNA end casts doubt on the J call. Germline CDR1 and CDR2: MNHNS and SASEGT. The CDR3 sequence is 14 residues long.

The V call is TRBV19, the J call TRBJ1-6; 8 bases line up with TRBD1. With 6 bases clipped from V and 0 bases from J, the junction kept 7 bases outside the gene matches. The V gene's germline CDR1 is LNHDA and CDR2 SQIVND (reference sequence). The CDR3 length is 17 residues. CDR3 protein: CASSPRQGPSYNSPLHF. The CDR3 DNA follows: TGTGCCAGTAGCCCTCGACAGGGGCCCTCCTATAATTCACCCCTCCACTTT.

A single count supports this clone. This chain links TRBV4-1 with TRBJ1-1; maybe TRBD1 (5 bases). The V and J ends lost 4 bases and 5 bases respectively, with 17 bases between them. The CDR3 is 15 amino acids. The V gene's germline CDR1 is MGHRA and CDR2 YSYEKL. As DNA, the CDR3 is TGCGCCAGCAGCCTAGGGGCGGCAGGCGATACTGAAGCTTTCTTT. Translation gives CASSLGAAGDTEAFF.

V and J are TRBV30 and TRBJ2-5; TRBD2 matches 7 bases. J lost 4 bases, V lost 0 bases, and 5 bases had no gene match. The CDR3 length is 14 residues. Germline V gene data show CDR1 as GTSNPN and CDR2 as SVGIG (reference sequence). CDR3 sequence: CAWSVFGGGETQYF. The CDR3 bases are TGTGCCTGGAGTGTATTTGGGGGGGGAGAGACCCAGTACTTC.